This T cell receptor beta chain was sequenced during a study of spatial heterogeneity in lung cancer. Whole-study context: Those follow-up PBMC samples that were available underwent sequencing, at a median interval of roughly two years following resection. Alpha-chain sequences were detected in numbers that were consistently lower than beta-chain sequences.

TCRdb reprocessed the 5' RACE reads with MiXCR, giving one entry per CDR3 protein. The table lists 43,000 or so distinct CDR3 sequences, 12% of them singletons. Time point here: blood at routine non-recurrence follow-up after resection. The J segment lost 10 bases and the V segment lost 4 bases, leaving 10 bases of the junction unmatched. This CDR3 is 14 amino acids long. CDR1 and CDR2 (germline): LNHDA, SQIVND (reference sequence). The chain carries TRBV19 and TRBJ2-7; 10 bases line up with TRBD1. This material consisted of PBMCs, taken at follow-up. This receptor was identified in a male donor with early-stage non-small cell lung cancer. CDR3 DNA: TGTGCCAGTAGTACAAGTCCCGGGACAGGGGATCAGTACTTC. It specifies CASSTSPGTGDQYF.